This record covers a single TCR beta chain. The antigen it recognizes is unknown. No clone much larger than this one lies a single base away; base qualities are absent. These data are taken from a study of T cell changes during pregnancy in multiple sclerosis (dated by TCRdb to between 2017 and 2020). For the wider study: Changes in the T cell repertoire over the course of pregnancy were examined in this study in women with multiple sclerosis.

The library was made by the immunoSEQ multiplex PCR assay. TCRdb obtained this table from immuneACCESS and retained in-frame rearrangements with V and J assigned. These tables miss some clones; where compared with another copy, unresolved V genes account for less than half of the shortfall, and the remainder is unexplained. Counted in this sample were about 110,000 clones; about nine tenths of them appeared once. The ten largest clonotypes hold less than 4% of the sample. Based on the germline V gene, the CDR1 and CDR2 sequences are MNHEY and SVGAGI. The CDR3 measures 11 amino acids from cysteine to phenylalanine. The entry retains the CDR3 DNA only, 33 bases that are in frame from base 1. At the junction V is shortened by 5 bases and J by 8 bases, with 9 bases in between.

This receptor was obtained from a female donor with multiple sclerosis, enrolled in a pregnancy study. The chain employs TRBV6-5 and TRBJ2-5; tentative D gene TRBD2, with 5 bases matching. The sample was peripheral blood, taken after pregnancy. The CDR3 has the sequence CASSGLGTQYF. In nucleotide form, the sequence is TGTGCCAGCAGTGGACTGGGCACCCAGTACTTC.